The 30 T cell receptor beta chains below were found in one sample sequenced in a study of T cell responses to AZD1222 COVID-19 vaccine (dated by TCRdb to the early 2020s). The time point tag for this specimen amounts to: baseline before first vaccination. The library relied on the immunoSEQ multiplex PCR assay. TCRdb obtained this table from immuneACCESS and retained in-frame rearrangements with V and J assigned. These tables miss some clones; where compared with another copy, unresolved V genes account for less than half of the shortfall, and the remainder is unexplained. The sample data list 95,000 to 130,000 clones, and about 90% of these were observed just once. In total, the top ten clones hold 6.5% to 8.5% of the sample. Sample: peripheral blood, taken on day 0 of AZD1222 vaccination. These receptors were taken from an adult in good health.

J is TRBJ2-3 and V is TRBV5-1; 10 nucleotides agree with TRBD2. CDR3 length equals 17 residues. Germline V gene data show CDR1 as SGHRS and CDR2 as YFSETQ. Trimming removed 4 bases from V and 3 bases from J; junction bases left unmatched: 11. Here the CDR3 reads CASSPNKRGGETDTQYF. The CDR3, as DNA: TGCGCCAGCAGCCCGAACAAGCGGGGGGGAGAAACAGATACGCAGTATTTT.

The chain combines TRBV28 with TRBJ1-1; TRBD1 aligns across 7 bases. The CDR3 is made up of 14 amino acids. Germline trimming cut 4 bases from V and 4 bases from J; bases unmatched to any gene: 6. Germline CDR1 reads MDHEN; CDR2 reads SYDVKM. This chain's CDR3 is CASSSTGLATEAFF. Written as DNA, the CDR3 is TGTGCCAGCAGTTCGACAGGGTTGGCCACTGAAGCTTTCTTT.

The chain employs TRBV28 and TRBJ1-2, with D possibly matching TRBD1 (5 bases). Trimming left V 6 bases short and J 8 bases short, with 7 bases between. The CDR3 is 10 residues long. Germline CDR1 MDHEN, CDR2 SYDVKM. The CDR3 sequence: CASRGRGYTF. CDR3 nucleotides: TGTGCCAGCAGGGGGCGCGGCTACACCTTC.

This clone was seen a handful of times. CDR3: CAISEDGYNSPLHF. In DNA, the CDR3 is TGTGCCATCAGTGAGGACGGTTATAATTCACCCCTCCACTTT. This chain links TRBV10-3 with TRBJ1-6, with D uncertain. The length of the CDR3 is 14 residues. Germline V gives CDR1 ENHRY, CDR2 SYGVKD. V dropped 2 bases and J dropped 4 bases, with 6 bases sitting between them.

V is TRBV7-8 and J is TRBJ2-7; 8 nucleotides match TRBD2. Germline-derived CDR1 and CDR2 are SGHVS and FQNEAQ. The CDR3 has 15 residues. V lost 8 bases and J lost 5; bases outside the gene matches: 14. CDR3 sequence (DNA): TGTGCCAGCCACCCCGGGCTAGCGGGCCCCCACGAGCAGTACTTC. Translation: CASHPGLAGPHEQYF. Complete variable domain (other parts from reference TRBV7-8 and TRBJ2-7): GAGVSQSPRYKVAKRGQDVALRCDPISGHVSLFWYQQALGQGPEFLTYFQNEAQLDKSGLPSDRFFAERPEGSVSTLKIQRTQQEDSAVYLCASHPGLAGPHEQYFGPGTRLTVT.

The CDR3 here is CASSSPVWNEQFF. The CDR3 DNA is TGTGCCAGTAGCTCCCCTGTTTGGAATGAGCAGTTCTTC. The chain combines TRBV19 with TRBJ2-1; D call uncertain. With 6 bases removed from V and 7 bases from J, the gap between germline ends came to 13 bases. CDR1 LNHDA and CDR2 SQIVND come from the germline V gene (reference sequence). The CDR3 extends over 13 amino acids.

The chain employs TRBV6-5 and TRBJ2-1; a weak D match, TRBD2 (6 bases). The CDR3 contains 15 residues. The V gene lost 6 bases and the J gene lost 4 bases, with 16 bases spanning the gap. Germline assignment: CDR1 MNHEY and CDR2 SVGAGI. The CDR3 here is CASSPRRGEYNEQFF. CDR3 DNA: TGTGCCAGCAGCCCGAGGAGGGGAGAATACAATGAGCAGTTCTTC.

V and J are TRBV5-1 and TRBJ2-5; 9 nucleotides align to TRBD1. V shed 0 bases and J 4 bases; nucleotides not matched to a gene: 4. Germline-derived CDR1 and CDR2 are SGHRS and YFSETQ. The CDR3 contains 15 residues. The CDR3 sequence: CASSLEDRGGETQYF. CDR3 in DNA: TGCGCCAGCAGCTTGGAGGACAGGGGAGGAGAGACCCAGTACTTC.

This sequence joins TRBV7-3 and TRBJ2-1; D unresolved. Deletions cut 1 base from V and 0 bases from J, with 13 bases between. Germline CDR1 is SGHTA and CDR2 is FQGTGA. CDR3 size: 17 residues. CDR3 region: CASSLNSGTTSYNEQFF. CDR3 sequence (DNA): TGTGCCAGCAGCTTAAACTCCGGTACCACCTCCTACAATGAGCAGTTCTTC. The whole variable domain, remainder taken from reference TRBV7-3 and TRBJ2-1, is GAGVSQTPSNKVTEKGKYVELRCDPISGHTALYWYRQSLGQGPEFLIYFQGTGAADDSGLPNDRFFAVRPEGSVSTLKIQRTERGDSAVYLCASSLNSGTTSYNEQFFGPGTRLTVL.

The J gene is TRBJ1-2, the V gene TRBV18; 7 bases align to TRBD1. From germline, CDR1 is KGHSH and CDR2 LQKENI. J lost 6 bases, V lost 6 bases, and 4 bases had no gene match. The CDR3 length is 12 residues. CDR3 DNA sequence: TGTGCCAGCTCCCCCGACAGGGATGGCTACACCTTC. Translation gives CASSPDRDGYTF.

The CDR3 region has the DNA TGCGCCAGCAGCTTGGGGGGCCTCTGGGCTTTCTTT. Translated: CASSLGGLWAFF. V and J are TRBV5-1 and TRBJ1-1; D possibly corresponds to TRBD1 (5 bases). Per germline, CDR1 SGHRS and CDR2 YFSETQ. V was cut by 0 bases and J by 11 bases, with 11 bases left in between. CDR3 length: 12 residues.

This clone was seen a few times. The CDR3 DNA is TGCGCCAGCAGCCAGGTCCAAGCCGAGAGGGATGAGCAGTTCTTC. Amino acids: CASSQVQAERDEQFF. The chain recombines TRBV4-1 with TRBJ2-1, with a tentative D call TRBD2 (5 bases). CDR1 and CDR2 (germline): MGHRA, YSYEKL. This CDR3 contains 15 residues. V was trimmed by 3 bases and J by 8 bases, leaving 17 bases between them.

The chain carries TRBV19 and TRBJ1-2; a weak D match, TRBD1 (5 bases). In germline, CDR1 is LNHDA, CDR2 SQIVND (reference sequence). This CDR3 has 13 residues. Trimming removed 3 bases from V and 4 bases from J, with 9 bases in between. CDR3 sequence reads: CASSMPGGYGYTF. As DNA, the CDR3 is TGTGCCAGTAGTATGCCGGGGGGCTATGGCTACACCTTC.

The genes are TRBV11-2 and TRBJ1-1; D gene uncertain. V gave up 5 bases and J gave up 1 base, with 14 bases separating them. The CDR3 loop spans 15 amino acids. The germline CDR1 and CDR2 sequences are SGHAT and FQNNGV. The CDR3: CASSRVRGRNTEAFF. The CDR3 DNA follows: TGTGCCAGCAGCCGCGTCCGAGGGAGGAACACTGAAGCTTTCTTT.

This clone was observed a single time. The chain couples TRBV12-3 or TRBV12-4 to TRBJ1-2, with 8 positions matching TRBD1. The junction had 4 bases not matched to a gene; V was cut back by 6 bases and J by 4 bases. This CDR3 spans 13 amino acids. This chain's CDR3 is CASSGTGSYGYTF. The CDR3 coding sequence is TGTGCCAGCAGCGGGACAGGTTCCTATGGCTACACCTTC.

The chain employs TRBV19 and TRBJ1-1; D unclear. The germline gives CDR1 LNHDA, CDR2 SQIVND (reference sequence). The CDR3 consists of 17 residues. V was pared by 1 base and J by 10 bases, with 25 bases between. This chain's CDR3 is CASSIVQHPKYSSAAFF. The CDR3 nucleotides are TGTGCCAGTAGTATAGTCCAGCACCCCAAGTATTCCTCTGCAGCTTTCTTT.

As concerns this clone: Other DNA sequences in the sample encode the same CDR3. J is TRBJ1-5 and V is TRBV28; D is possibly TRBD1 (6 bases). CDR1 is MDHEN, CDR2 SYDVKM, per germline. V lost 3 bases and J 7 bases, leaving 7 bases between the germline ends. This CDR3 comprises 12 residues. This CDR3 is CASSLQGQPQHF. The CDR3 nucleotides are TGTGCCAGCAGTTTGCAGGGGCAGCCCCAGCATTTT.

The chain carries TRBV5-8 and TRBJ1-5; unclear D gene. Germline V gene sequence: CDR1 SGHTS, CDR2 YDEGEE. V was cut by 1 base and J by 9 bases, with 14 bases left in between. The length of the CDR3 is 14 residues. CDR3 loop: CASSLMGVGTPQHF. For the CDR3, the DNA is TGTGCCAGCAGCTTGATGGGCGTGGGAACGCCCCAGCATTTT.

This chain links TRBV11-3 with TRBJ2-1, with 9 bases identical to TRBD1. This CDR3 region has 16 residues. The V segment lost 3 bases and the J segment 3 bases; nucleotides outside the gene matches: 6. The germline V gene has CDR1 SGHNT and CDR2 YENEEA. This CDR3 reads CASSFGGTGFYNEQFF. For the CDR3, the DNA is TGTGCCAGCAGCTTTGGAGGGACAGGGTTCTACAATGAGCAGTTCTTC.

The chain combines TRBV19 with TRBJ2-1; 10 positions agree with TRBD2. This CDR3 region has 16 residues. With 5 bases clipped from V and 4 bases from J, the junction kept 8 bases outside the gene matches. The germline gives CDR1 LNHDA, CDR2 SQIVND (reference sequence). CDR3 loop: CASSWTSGELYNEQFF. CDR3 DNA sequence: TGTGCCAGTAGTTGGACTAGCGGAGAACTGTACAATGAGCAGTTCTTC.

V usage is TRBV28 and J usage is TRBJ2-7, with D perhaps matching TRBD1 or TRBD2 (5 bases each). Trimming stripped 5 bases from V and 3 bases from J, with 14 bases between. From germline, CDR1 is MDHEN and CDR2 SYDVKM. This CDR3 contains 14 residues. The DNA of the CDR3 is TGTGCCAGCAGTCCTACCGGGGACCTCTACGAGCAGTACTTC. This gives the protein CASSPTGDLYEQYF.

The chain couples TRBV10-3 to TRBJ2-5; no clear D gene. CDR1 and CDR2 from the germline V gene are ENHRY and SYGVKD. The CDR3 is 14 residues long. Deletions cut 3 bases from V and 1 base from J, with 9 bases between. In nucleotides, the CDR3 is TGTGCCATCAGTGACAGTAGATCCCAAGAGACCCAGTACTTC. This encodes CAISDSRSQETQYF.

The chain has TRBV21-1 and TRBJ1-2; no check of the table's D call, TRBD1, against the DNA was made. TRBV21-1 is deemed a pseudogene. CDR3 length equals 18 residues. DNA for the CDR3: TGTGCCAGCAGCAAAGACGACAGGGGCTTGCATGGGAGCTATGGCTACACCTTC. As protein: CASSKDDRGLHGSYGYTF.

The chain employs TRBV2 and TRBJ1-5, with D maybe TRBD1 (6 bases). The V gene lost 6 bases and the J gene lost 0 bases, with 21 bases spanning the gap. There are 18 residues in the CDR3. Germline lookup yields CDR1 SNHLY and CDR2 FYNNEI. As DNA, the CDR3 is TGTGCCAGCAGCGAGACAGGCCCCGATCTTTATAGCAATCAGCCCCAGCATTTT. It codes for CASSETGPDLYSNQPQHF.

The CDR3 DNA reads as TGTGCCAGCAGCTTACTAGCGGGAGCAGATACGCAGTATTTT. It yields the protein CASSLLAGADTQYF. The chain couples TRBV7-6 to TRBJ2-3; 10 nucleotides match TRBD2. V was pared by 2 bases and J by 4 bases, with 0 bases of the junction left unmatched. CDR1 is SGHVS and CDR2 is FNYEAQ in the germline V gene. CDR3 size: 14 residues.

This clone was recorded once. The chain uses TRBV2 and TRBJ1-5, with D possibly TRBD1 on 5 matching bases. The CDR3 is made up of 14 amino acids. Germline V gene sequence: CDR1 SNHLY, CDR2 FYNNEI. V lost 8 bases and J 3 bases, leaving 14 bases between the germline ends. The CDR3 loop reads CASADSSPNQPQHF. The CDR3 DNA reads TGTGCCAGCGCCGACAGTAGCCCCAATCAGCCCCAGCATTTT.

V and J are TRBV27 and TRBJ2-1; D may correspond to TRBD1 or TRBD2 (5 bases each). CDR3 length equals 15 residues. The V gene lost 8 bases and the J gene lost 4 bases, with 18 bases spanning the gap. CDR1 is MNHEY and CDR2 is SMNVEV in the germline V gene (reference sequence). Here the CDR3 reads CASGHREEGYNEQFF. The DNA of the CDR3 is TGTGCCAGCGGGCACCGGGAAGAGGGGTACAATGAGCAGTTCTTC.

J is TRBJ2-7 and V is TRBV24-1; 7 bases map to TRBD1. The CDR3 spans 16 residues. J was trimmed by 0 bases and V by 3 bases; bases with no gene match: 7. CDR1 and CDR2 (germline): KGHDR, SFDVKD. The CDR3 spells CATSDTGQASSYEQYF. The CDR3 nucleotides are TGTGCCACCAGTGATACCGGACAGGCTTCCTCCTACGAGCAGTACTTC.

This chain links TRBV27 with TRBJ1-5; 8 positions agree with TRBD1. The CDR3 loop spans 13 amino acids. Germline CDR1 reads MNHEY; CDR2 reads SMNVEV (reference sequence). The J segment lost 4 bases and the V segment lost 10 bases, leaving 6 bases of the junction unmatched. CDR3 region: CATGDRLNQPQHF. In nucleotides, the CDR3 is TGTGCCACTGGGGACAGGCTGAATCAGCCCCAGCATTTT.

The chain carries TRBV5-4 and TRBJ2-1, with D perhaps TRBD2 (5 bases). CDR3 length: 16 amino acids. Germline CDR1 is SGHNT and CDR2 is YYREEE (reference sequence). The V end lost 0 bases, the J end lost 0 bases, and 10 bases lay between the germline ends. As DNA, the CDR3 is TGTGCCAGCAGCTTGGGAGGGTTGAGCTCCTACAATGAGCAGTTCTTC. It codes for CASSLGGLSSYNEQFF.